The entry below gives a single TCR beta chain sequence along with its context. Using immunoSEQ multiplex PCR, the repertoire was profiled, and TCRdb retains in-frame clones only, with some absent. The sample holds about 150,000 clones, around 95% seen once. V shed 1 base, J shed 1 base, and the junction held 1 base outside the gene matches. Germline-derived CDR1 and CDR2 are SGHRS and YFSETQ. This CDR3 spans 14 amino acids. These data are taken from a study of control samples from healthy donors and cancer patients. The sequence was obtained from a man between 35 and 55 years old in good health. The sequenced sample was blood. V and J are TRBV5-1 and TRBJ2-5; TRBD1 matches 7 bases. The CDR3 is CASSLWDSQETQYF. CDR3 nucleotide sequence: TGCGCCAGCAGCTTGTGGGACAGCCAAGAGACCCAGTACTTC.